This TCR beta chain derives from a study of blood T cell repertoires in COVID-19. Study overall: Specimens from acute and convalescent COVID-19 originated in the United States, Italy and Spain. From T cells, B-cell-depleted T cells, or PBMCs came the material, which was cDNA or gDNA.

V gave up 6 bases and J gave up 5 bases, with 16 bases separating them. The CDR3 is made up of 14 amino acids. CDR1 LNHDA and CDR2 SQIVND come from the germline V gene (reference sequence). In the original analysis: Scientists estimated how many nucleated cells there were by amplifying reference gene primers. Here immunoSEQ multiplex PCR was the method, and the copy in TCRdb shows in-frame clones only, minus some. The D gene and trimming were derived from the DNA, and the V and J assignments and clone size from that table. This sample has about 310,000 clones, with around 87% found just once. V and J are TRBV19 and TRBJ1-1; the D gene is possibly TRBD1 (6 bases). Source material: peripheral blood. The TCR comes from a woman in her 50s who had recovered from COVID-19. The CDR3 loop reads CASSLQGRGTEAFF. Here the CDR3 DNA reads TGTGCCAGTAGCCTACAGGGAAGGGGAACTGAAGCTTTCTTT. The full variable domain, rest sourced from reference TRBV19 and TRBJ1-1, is DGGITQSPKYLFRKEGQNVTLSCEQNLNHDAMYWYRQDPGQGLRLIYYSQIVNDFQKGDIAEGYSVSREKKESFPLTVTSAQKNPTAFYLCASSLQGRGTEAFFGQGTRLTVV.